The 32 T cell receptor beta chains reported below all come from one sample, sequenced in a study of T cells after yellow fever vaccination. TCRdb re-called the 5' RACE reads through MiXCR, storing one row per CDR3 protein. This table has around 310,000 distinct CDR3 sequences, 3.6% appearing once. Specimen: PBMCs, collected on the day of the yellow fever booster vaccination. These receptors all stem from a man aged 18 to 29 who received the YFV17D yellow fever vaccine.

This clonotype has only a few counts. The rearrangement joins TRBV7-2 to TRBJ1-4, with TRBD1 identical over 8 bases. V lost 5 bases to trimming and J lost 3 bases; unmatched junction nucleotides: 5. The germline V gene encodes CDR1 SGHTA and CDR2 FQGNSA. The length of the CDR3 is 15 residues. The CDR3 DNA reads TGTGCCAGCAGCCGCCAGGGGGCTGCTAATGAAAAACTGTTTTTT. Translating gives CASSRQGAANEKLFF.

This clonotype was observed many times. The V call is TRBV29-1, the J call TRBJ2-1, with 12 bases aligning to TRBD2. J was trimmed by 7 bases and V by 6 bases; bases with no gene match: 16. The CDR3 contains 17 residues. Germline CDR1 is SQVTM and CDR2 is ANQGSEA. Here the CDR3 reads CSVAPPGRLAGDNEQFF. The CDR3 DNA is TGCAGCGTCGCCCCTCCCGGAAGACTAGCGGGGGATAATGAGCAGTTCTTC.

V usage is TRBV7-2 and J usage is TRBJ1-2; D gene unclear. V was shortened by 5 bases and J by 8 bases, with 9 bases between the two germline ends. CDR3 size: 11 residues. CDR1 is SGHTA, CDR2 FQGNSA, per germline. CDR3 sequence reads: CASSGVGGYTF. In DNA, the CDR3 is TGTGCCAGCAGCGGAGTGGGGGGCTACACCTTC.

This clonotype was seen more than once but under ten times. The gene calls are TRBV29-1 and TRBJ1-2; D may be TRBD1 (6 bases). The V gene lost 6 bases and the J gene lost 8 bases, with 19 bases spanning the gap. The V gene's germline CDR1 is SQVTM and CDR2 ANQGSEA. The CDR3 runs 13 residues. CDR3 residues: CSVTGQPKGGYTF. The CDR3 DNA follows: TGCAGCGTAACAGGACAGCCAAAGGGGGGCTACACCTTC.

This clonotype was observed a handful of times. This chain uses TRBV7-2 with TRBJ2-1; 12 nucleotides align to TRBD2. Germline V gives CDR1 SGHTA, CDR2 FQGNSA. The length of the CDR3 is 15 residues. The trim removed 1 base at V and 12 bases at J, leaving 7 bases unmatched. In DNA, the CDR3 is TGTGCCAGCAGCTTAGTCACTAGCGGGGGGCCGGGGCAGTTCTTC. Encoded protein: CASSLVTSGGPGQFF.

This clonotype was found many times. This chain uses TRBV13 with TRBJ2-7; perhaps D is TRBD1 or TRBD2 (5 bases each). The CDR3 runs to 11 residues. Germline CDR1 and CDR2: PRHDT and FYEKMQ (reference sequence). The V end was cut by 8 bases, the J end by 3 bases, with 8 bases between. In DNA, the CDR3 is TGTGCCAGCGCTGGGGGCTACGAGCAGTACTTC. Translation: CASAGGYEQYF.

This clonotype was seen a handful of times. The V gene is TRBV7-3, the J gene TRBJ2-5; D unresolved. The CDR3 contains 13 residues. Trimming removed 2 bases from V and 5 bases from J, with 9 bases in between. Germline V lookup: CDR1 SGHTA, CDR2 FQGTGA. The CDR3, as DNA: TGTGCCAGCAGCTTAGGGCAGTACGAGACCCAGTACTTC. It yields the protein CASSLGQYETQYF.

This clonotype was detected many times. A read error may account for a junction end that differs from germline. The chain recombines TRBV7-9 with TRBJ2-1; D not certain. The CDR3 length is 11 residues. The V gene's germline CDR1 is SEHNR and CDR2 FQNEAQ (reference sequence). CDR3: CASRLAGEQFF. CDR3 DNA: TGTGCCAGCAGATTAGCCGGTGAGCAGTTCTTC.

The chain carries TRBV6-5 and TRBJ1-3; no definite D call. The CDR3 loop spans 14 amino acids. V shed 3 bases and J shed 4 bases, with 10 bases lying between them. Germline V gene sequence: CDR1 MNHEY, CDR2 SVGAGI. The CDR3 reads CASSYTGSGNTIYF. The CDR3 nucleotides are TGTGCCAGCAGTTATACGGGTTCGGGAAACACCATATATTTT.

This clonotype was picked up many times. CDR3 residues: CASSLLDQDGNTIYF. As DNA, the CDR3 is TGTGCCAGCAGCTTACTTGACCAGGACGGAAACACCATATATTTT. The chain is built from TRBV5-6 and TRBJ1-3; D uncertain. V lost 2 bases and J 4 bases, leaving 13 bases between the germline ends. CDR1 and CDR2 from the germline V gene are SGHDT and YYEEEE. The CDR3 sequence is 15 residues long.

This clonotype was counted ten times or more. The V call is TRBV10-3, the J call TRBJ2-3; D ambiguous. The CDR3 runs to 13 residues. The germline gives CDR1 ENHRY, CDR2 SYGVKD. Trimming cost V 6 bases and J 2 bases, with 9 bases left between them. The DNA for the CDR3 is TGTGCCATCAGCCCTCCCAACACAGATACGCAGTATTTT. Amino acids: CAISPPNTDTQYF.

This clonotype was observed a few times. The chain combines TRBV27 with TRBJ2-1; D not certain. The V end was cut by 5 bases, the J end by 8 bases, with 13 bases between. Germline V gene data show CDR1 as MNHEY and CDR2 as SMNVEV (reference sequence). This CDR3 comprises 13 residues. CDR3 protein: CASSPYVGDEQFF. For the CDR3, the DNA is TGTGCCAGCAGTCCATACGTTGGCGATGAGCAGTTCTTC.

This clonotype was detected only a few times. The chain is built from TRBV6-5 and TRBJ1-6; D gene unclear. The V end lost 7 bases, the J end lost 10 bases, and 14 bases lay between the germline ends. The CDR3 length is 13 residues. CDR1 is MNHEY and CDR2 is SVGAGI in the germline V gene. CDR3: CASTGTFRSPLHF. The CDR3 DNA sequence: TGTGCCAGCACGGGAACATTTCGATCACCCCTCCACTTT.

This chain connects TRBV12-2 to TRBJ1-3; TRBD1 is the table's D call, not checked against the DNA. TRBV12-2 has pseudogene status. The CDR3 covers 16 residues. The CDR3 DNA follows: TGTGCAAGTCGCCCAGACAGGGGGCAAGCTGGAAACACCATATATTTT. It encodes CASRPDRGQAGNTIYF.

This clonotype came up a few times. The gene calls are TRBV4-1 and TRBJ1-2; D may be TRBD1 (5 bases). CDR1 is MGHRA and CDR2 is YSYEKL in the germline V gene. V lost 0 bases and J 0 bases, leaving 8 bases between the germline ends. The CDR3 covers 15 residues. The CDR3 sequence is CASSQEGRPNYGYTF. The CDR3 nucleotides read TGCGCCAGCAGCCAAGAGGGACGGCCTAACTATGGCTACACCTTC.

The sample holds many counts of this clonotype. This chain connects TRBV7-9 to TRBJ2-3; 7 nucleotides agree with TRBD1. CDR3 length: 15 residues. V was clipped by 8 bases and J by 2 bases; unmatched bases: 10. Germline V CDR1 and CDR2: SEHNR, FQNEAQ (reference sequence). The CDR3 nucleotides are TGTGCCAGCCACATAGGTGGGACAGACACAGATACGCAGTATTTT. Translating gives CASHIGGTDTDTQYF.

The V call is TRBV7-8, the J call TRBJ2-3, with a weak D call TRBD1 (5 bases). CDR1 SGHVS and CDR2 FQNEAQ come from the germline V gene. The CDR3 covers 14 residues. Trimming took 8 bases from V and 5 from J, leaving 17 bases between them. For the CDR3, the DNA is TGTGCCAGCTGCCAGGGCGCCGGTAGAGATACGCAGTATTTT. Its translation: CASCQGAGRDTQYF.

The V gene is TRBV19, the J gene TRBJ2-2, with D perhaps being TRBD1 or TRBD2 (5 bases each). Germline V gives CDR1 LNHDA, CDR2 SQIVND (reference sequence). CDR3 length equals 14 residues. V dropped 6 bases and J dropped 4 bases, with 12 bases sitting between them. The CDR3 DNA reads as TGTGCCAGTAGGGGGCTAGCCTCCACCGGGGAGCTGTTTTTT. Translating gives CASRGLASTGELFF.

V gene TRBV30 combines with J gene TRBJ2-3; 7 bases match TRBD2. Germline V gives CDR1 GTSNPN, CDR2 SVGIG (reference sequence). This CDR3 contains 13 residues. V lost 4 bases and J lost 2; bases outside the gene matches: 3. CDR3 coding DNA: TGTGCCTGGACTAGCGGCCTCACAGATACGCAGTATTTT. Translation: CAWTSGLTDTQYF.

Many counts were recorded for this clonotype. The genes are TRBV4-1 and TRBJ2-1; 13 bases agree with TRBD2. The V gene end was trimmed by 3 bases and the J gene end by 5 bases; junction bases not matched to a gene: 13. This CDR3 is built from 19 residues. Germline values: CDR1 MGHRA, CDR2 YSYEKL. Written as DNA, the CDR3 is TGCGCCAGCAGCCACCCGGGACTAGCGGGGCTCCTCCCCCACAATGAGCAGTTCTTC. Translation gives CASSHPGLAGLLPHNEQFF.

This clonotype appeared a few times. V usage is TRBV12-3 or TRBV12-4 and J usage is TRBJ2-1; a possible D gene is TRBD1 (7 bases). The CDR3 contains 12 residues. Trimming left V 5 bases short and J 15 bases short, with 17 bases between. The CDR3 DNA is TGTGCCAGCAGTGAGGGGGCCCCCGGGGGGTTCTTC. Translation: CASSEGAPGGFF.

This clonotype showed up many times. The CDR3 sequence is CSVEDQGEEVFF. CDR3 sequence (DNA): TGCAGCGTTGAAGATCAGGGCGAAGAGGTGTTCTTC. The chain has TRBV29-1 and TRBJ2-1; a weak D match, TRBD1 (5 bases). Germline-derived CDR1 and CDR2 are SQVTM and ANQGSEA. Trimming took 0 bases from V and 15 from J, leaving 15 bases between them. This CDR3 has 12 residues.

This clonotype came up many times. The J gene is TRBJ1-4, the V gene TRBV5-1; D is unresolved. Germline values: CDR1 SGHRS, CDR2 YFSETQ. Trimming stripped 5 bases from V and 1 base from J, with 12 bases between. This CDR3 comprises 15 residues. CDR3 bases: TGCGCCAGCAGTAAGGACGGTCTAACTAATGAAAAACTGTTTTTT. It is translated as CASSKDGLTNEKLFF.

This clonotype was counted at least ten times. This chain uses TRBV12-1 with TRBJ2-3; TRBD2, the table's D call, lacks a check against the DNA. TRBV12-1 represents a pseudogene. This CDR3 has 17 amino acids. The DNA for the CDR3 is TGTGCCAGCAGCACCACGATTAGCGGGTCCCTTGGGGATACGCAGTATTTT. This encodes CASSTTISGSLGDTQYF.

The V call is TRBV9, the J call TRBJ2-7; D perhaps matches TRBD1 (6 bases). Per the germline V gene, CDR1 is SGDLS and CDR2 is YYNGEE. The V and J ends lost 0 bases and 5 bases respectively, with 9 bases between them. CDR3 length equals 13 residues. The CDR3 DNA sequence: TGTGCCAGCAGCGTAGGGGGGCCCCACGAGCAGTACTTC. Protein: CASSVGGPHEQYF.

This clonotype was detected ten times or more. V gene TRBV2 combines with J gene TRBJ1-2; D is uncertain. In germline, CDR1 is SNHLY, CDR2 FYNNEI. The CDR3 loop spans 11 amino acids. Between the trimmed V and J ends, which lost 8 bases and 1 base, there was a span of 5 bases. CDR3 amino acids: CASAVNYGYTF. The CDR3 bases are TGTGCCAGCGCCGTTAACTATGGCTACACCTTC.

In this sample, this clonotype turned up many times. The V call is TRBV5-1, the J call TRBJ2-1; 8 positions agree with TRBD2. The germline V gene encodes CDR1 SGHRS and CDR2 YFSETQ. V was clipped by 4 bases and J by 6 bases; unmatched bases: 3. The CDR3 runs to 13 residues. The CDR3 here is CASSTGGGNEQFF. In nucleotides, the CDR3 is TGCGCCAGCAGCACGGGGGGGGGCAATGAGCAGTTCTTC. Full variable domain (outside the CDR3, taken from reference TRBV5-1 and TRBJ2-1): KAGVTQTPRYLIKTRGQQVTLSCSPISGHRSVSWYQQTPGQGLQFLFEYFSETQRNKGNFPGRFSGRQFSNSRSEMNVSTLELGDSALYLCASSTGGGNEQFFGPGTRLTVL.

This clonotype was picked up many times. The V gene is TRBV6-1, the J gene TRBJ2-7; D gene ambiguous. V gave up 4 bases and J gave up 4 bases, with 20 bases separating them. Germline lookup yields CDR1 MNHNS and CDR2 SASEGT. CDR3 size: 16 residues. The CDR3 protein is CASSVEYGRPWYEQYV. CDR3 nucleotides: TGTGCCAGCAGTGTCGAATACGGACGTCCGTGGTACGAGCAGTACGTC.

This clonotype was seen many times. This rearrangement joins TRBV29-1 to TRBJ1-2; D unclear. There are 14 residues in the CDR3. The V and J ends lost 4 bases and 0 bases respectively, with 12 bases between them. Germline-derived CDR1 and CDR2 are SQVTM and ANQGSEA. The CDR3: CSVARRAPNYGYTF. The CDR3 DNA is TGCAGCGTTGCCCGACGGGCCCCTAACTATGGCTACACCTTC.

This clonotype was seen at least ten times. V gene TRBV7-9 combines with J gene TRBJ2-3; 8 positions match TRBD2. Trimming at V came to 5 bases and at J to 4 bases, leaving 8 bases not matched to a gene. The CDR3 length is 15 residues. Germline values: CDR1 SEHNR, CDR2 FQNEAQ (reference sequence). CDR3 amino acids: CASSGRPAGADTQYF. In DNA form, the CDR3 reads TGTGCCAGCAGCGGGAGACCAGCGGGGGCAGATACGCAGTATTTT.

This clonotype was picked up many times. This chain links TRBV6-6 with TRBJ1-5, with D possibly matching TRBD1 (6 bases). Germline loops: CDR1 MNHNY, CDR2 SVGAGI (reference sequence). CDR3 length equals 14 residues. The V gene lost 7 bases and the J gene lost 7 bases, with 17 bases spanning the gap. CDR3 DNA: TGTGCCAGCACCATTGAGGCAGGGGCACAGCCCCAGCATTTT. Its protein is CASTIEAGAQPQHF.

There are a few counts of this clonotype. The chain joins TRBV2 to TRBJ2-1; the match to TRBD2 covers 7 bases. The CDR3 covers 15 residues. Germline V gene sequence: CDR1 SNHLY, CDR2 FYNNEI. V shed 7 bases, J shed 3 bases, and the junction held 9 bases outside the gene matches. CDR3 sequence: CASKASSGDYNEQFF. The CDR3 DNA follows: TGTGCCAGCAAAGCCTCGAGCGGGGACTACAATGAGCAGTTCTTC.